This T cell receptor beta chain was identified in a study of beta chain features in type 1 diabetes. This clone occurred a few times. The antigen is undetermined. Expressed TCRB transcripts were sequenced after all isolated RNA was converted to cDNA. Profiled with immunoSEQ multiplex PCR; TCRdb holds only in-frame clones, not every one. The sample consists of a few hundred thousand clones, over 9% of them appearing once. This CDR3 is built from 15 residues. Germline V gene sequence: CDR1 SGHTA, CDR2 FQGNSA. The ends were cut back, 5 bases at V and 1 base at J, with 14 bases in the middle. The study's findings and limits: Moderate yet significant TCRB CDR3 shortening was seen in Type 1 diabetes patients in all four CD4+ subsets. There were fewer insertions and more deletions at the VDJ junctions of type 1 diabetes patients. Naive, central memory and Treg TCRB repertoires appeared more alike in patients than in healthy donors.

This clonotype was obtained from a man aged 25-45 years with type 1 diabetes. Material: central memory CD4+ T cells from blood. The chain links TRBV7-2 to TRBJ1-1; no clear D gene. The CDR3 bases are TGTGCCAGCAGCCACGACGTACAAAGGAACACTGAAGCTTTCTTT. The encoded protein is CASSHDVQRNTEAFF. Drawing the rest from reference TRBV7-2 and TRBJ1-1, the complete variable domain is GAGVSQSPSNKVTEKGKDVELRCDPISGHTALYWYRQSLGQGLEFLIYFQGNSAPDKSGLPSDRFSAERTGGSVSTLTIQRTQQEDSAVYLCASSHDVQRNTEAFFGQGTRLTVV.